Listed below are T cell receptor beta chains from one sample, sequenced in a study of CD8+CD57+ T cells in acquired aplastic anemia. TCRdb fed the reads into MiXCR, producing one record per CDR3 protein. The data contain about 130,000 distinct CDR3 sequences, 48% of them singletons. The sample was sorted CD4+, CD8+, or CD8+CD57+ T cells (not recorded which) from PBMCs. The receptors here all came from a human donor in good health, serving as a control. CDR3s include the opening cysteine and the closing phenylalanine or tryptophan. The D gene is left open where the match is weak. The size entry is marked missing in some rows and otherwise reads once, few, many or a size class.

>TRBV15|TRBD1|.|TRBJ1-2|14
CATSREGQVYGYTF
TGTGCCACCAGCAGAGAGGGACAGGTCTATGGCTACACCTTC
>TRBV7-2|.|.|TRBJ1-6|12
CASSLLGSPLHF
TGTGCCAGCAGCTTATTAGGTTCACCCCTCCACTTT
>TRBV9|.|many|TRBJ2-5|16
CASSVDQGRREETQYF
TGTGCCAGCAGCGTAGATCAGGGCCGGCGGGAAGAGACCCAGTACTTC
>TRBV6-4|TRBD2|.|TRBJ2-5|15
CASSAASGGQETQYF
TGTGCCAGCAGTGCGGCTAGCGGGGGACAAGAGACCCAGTACTTC
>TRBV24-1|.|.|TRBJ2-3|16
CATSDPGRGSTDTQYF
TGTGCCACCAGTGACCCAGGACGGGGAAGCACAGATACGCAGTATTTT
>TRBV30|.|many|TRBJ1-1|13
CAWIIRANTEAFF
TGTGCCTGGATCATACGGGCGAACACTGAAGCTTTCTTT
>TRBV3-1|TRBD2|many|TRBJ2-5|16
CASSQGTSGGQETQYF
TGTGCCAGCAGCCAAGGGACTAGCGGGGGGCAAGAGACCCAGTACTTC
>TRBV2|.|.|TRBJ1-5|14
CASSEGQGNQPQHF
TGTGCCAGCAGTGAAGGGCAGGGCAATCAGCCCCAGCATTTT
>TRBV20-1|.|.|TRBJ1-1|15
CSARGVWGGDTEAFF
TGCAGTGCTAGAGGGGTATGGGGTGGCGACACTGAAGCTTTCTTT
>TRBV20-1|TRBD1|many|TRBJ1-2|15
CSASGRDREFYGYTF
TGCAGTGCTAGTGGACGGGACAGGGAATTCTATGGCTACACCTTC
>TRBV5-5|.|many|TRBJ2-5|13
CASSPDSQETQYF
TGTGCCAGCAGCCCGGACAGCCAAGAGACCCAGTACTTC
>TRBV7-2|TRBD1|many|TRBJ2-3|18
CASSLDPVVARGTDTQYF
TGTGCCAGCAGCTTAGACCCCGTGGTTGCCAGGGGGACAGATACGCAGTATTTT
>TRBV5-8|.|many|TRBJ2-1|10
CASRGGRQFF
TGTGCCAGCAGGGGGGGCCGCCAGTTCTTC
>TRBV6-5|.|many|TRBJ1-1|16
CASRLRGGAMNTEAFF
TGTGCCAGCAGATTACGAGGTGGGGCCATGAACACTGAAGCTTTCTTT
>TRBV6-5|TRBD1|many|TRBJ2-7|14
CASSSDRGGYEQYF
TGTGCCAGCAGTTCAGACAGGGGGGGCTACGAGCAGTACTTC
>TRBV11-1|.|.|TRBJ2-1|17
CASSHNRASPTMNEQFF
TGTGCCAGCAGCCACAACAGGGCCTCCCCTACAATGAATGAGCAGTTCTTC
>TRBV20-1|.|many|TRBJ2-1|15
CSATLLDRGYNEQFF
TGCAGTGCTACCCTCCTCGATCGGGGGTACAATGAGCAGTTCTTC
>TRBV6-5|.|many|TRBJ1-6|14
CASSLILGNSPLHF
TGTGCCAGCAGTTTAATTTTAGGGAATTCACCCCTCCACTTT
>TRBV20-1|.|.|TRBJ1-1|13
CSARGGLGTEAFF
TGCAGTGCTAGAGGAGGGCTGGGGACTGAAGCTTTCTTT
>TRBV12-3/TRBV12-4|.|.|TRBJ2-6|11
CAISGANVLTF
TGTGCCATATCCGGGGCCAACGTCCTGACTTTC
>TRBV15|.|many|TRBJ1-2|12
CATSQGYYGYTF
TGTGCCACCAGCCAGGGTTACTATGGCTACACCTTC
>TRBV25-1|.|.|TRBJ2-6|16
CASSGGGLSGANVLTF
TGTGCCAGCAGTGGAGGGGGTTTGTCTGGGGCCAACGTCCTGACTTTC
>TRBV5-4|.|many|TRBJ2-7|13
CASSLGSAYEQYF
TGTGCCAGCAGCCTGGGATCCGCCTACGAGCAGTACTTC
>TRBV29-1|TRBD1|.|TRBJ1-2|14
CSVYGTGKVFGYTF
TGCAGCGTTTATGGGACAGGGAAGGTTTTTGGCTACACCTTC
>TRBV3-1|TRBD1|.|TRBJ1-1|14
CASSPGQGAQVAFF
TGTGCCAGCAGCCCGGGACAGGGGGCGCAGGTAGCTTTCTTT
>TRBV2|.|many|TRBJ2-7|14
CASPRDARHPKQYF
TGTGCCAGCCCCCGAGACGCTAGACATCCCAAGCAGTACTTC